This T cell receptor (beta chain) came from a study of cytomegalovirus exposure and HLA in healthy donors. Study details: Clustering assigned 81% of the approximately 430 genotyped donors to the Caucasian-associated ancestry cluster.

Study-level findings and limits: Cytomegalovirus association was listed for 164 TCR beta chains. Presence/absence analyses rested on an assumption that sequencing depth was roughly uniform across donors.

In the case of this clone: What it binds is unknown.

It was with 60 Vbeta and 13 Jbeta primers that the PCR ran. Produced via immunoSEQ multiplex PCR; TCRdb's table is partial and in-frame only. The sample consists of roughly 150,000 clones, around 84% of them appearing once. The germline gives CDR1 LNHDA, CDR2 SQIVND (reference sequence). The CDR3 is 17 amino acids. V shed 1 base and J shed 0 bases, with 13 bases lying between them. This receptor was obtained from a man aged 30 to 39 in good health and CMV-seropositive. The chain combines TRBV19 with TRBJ2-1, with a possible D match to TRBD2 (6 bases). The material sequenced was PBMCs. The CDR3 DNA reads TGTGCCAGTAGTATAGGTTCTGCGGGGCGCTCCTACAATGAGCAGTTCTTC. Translating gives CASSIGSAGRSYNEQFF.